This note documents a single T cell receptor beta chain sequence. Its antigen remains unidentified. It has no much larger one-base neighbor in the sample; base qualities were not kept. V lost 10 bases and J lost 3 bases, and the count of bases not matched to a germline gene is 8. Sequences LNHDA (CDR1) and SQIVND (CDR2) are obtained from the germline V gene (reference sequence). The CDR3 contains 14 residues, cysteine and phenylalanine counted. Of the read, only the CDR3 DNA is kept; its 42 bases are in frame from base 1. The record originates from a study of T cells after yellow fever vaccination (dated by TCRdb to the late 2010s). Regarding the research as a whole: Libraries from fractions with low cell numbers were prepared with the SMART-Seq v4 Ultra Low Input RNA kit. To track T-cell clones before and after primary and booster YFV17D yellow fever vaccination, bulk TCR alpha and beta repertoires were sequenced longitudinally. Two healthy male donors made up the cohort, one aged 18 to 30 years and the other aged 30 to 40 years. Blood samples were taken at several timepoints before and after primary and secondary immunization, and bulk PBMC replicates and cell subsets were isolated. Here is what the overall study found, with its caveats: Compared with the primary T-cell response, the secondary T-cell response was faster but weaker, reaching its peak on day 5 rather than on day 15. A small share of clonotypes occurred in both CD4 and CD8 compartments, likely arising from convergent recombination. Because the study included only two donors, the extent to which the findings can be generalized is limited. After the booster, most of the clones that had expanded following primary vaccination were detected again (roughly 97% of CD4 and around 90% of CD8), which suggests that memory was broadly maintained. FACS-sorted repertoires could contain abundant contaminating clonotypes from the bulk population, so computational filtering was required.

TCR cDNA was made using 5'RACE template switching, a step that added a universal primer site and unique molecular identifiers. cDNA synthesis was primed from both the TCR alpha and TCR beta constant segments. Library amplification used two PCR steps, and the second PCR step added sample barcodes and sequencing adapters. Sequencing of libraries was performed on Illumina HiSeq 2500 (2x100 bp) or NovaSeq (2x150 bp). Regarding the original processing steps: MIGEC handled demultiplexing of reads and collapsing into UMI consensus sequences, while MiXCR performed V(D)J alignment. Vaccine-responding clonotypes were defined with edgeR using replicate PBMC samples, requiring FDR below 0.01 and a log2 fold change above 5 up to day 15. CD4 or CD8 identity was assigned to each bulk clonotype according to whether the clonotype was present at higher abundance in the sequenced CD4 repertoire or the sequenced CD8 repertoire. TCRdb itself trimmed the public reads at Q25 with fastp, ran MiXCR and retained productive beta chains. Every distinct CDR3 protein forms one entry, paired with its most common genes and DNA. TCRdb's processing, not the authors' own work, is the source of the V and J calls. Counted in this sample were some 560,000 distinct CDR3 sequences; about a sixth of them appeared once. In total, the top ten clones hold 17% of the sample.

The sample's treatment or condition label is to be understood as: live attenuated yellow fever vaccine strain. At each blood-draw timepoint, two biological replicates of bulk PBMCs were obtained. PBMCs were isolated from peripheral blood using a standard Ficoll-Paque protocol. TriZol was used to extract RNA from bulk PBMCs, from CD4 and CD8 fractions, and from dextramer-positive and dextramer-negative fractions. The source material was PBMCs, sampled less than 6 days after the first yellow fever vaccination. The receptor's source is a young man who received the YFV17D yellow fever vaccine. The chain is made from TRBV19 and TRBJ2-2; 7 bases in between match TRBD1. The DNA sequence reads TGTGCCACCCGACAGGGATGGGACACCGGGGAGCTGTTTTTT. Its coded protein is CATRQGWDTGELFF.